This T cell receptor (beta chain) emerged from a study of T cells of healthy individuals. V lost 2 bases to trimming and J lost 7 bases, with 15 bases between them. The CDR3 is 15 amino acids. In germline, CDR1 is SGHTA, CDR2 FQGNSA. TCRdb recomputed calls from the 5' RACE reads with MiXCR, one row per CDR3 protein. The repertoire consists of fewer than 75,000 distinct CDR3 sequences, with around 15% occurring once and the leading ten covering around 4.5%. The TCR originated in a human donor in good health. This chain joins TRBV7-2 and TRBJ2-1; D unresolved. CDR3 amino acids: CASSLPVGLQNEQFF. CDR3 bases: TGTGCCAGCAGCTTACCGGTCGGGCTGCAAAATGAGCAGTTCTTC.